This TCR beta chain was captured by sequencing in a study of blood T cell repertoires in COVID-19. Overall study: Collection of acute and convalescent COVID-19 samples took place in the United States, Italy and Spain. Sources were T cells, B-cell-depleted T cells, or PBMCs; the material itself was cDNA or gDNA.

Produced via immunoSEQ multiplex PCR; TCRdb's table is partial and in-frame only. The sample contains about 23,000 clones, around 86% of which appear only once. The receptor comes from an elderly woman with acute or convalescent COVID-19. Sequencing was carried out using peripheral blood.

CDR3 sequence (DNA): TGTGCCAGCAGTTACGACAGGGACTATGGCTACACCTTC. It codes for CASSYDRDYGYTF. The gene calls are TRBV6-2 or TRBV6-3 and TRBJ1-2, with 7 bases fitting TRBD1. CDR1 is MNHEY, CDR2 SVGEGT, per germline. Losses at the gene ends were 2 bases for V and 3 bases for J; bases not matched to a gene: 0. The CDR3 has 13 residues.